These T cell receptor beta chains were read from a single sample in a study of regulatory T cells in long-lasting Graves disease. A single record per CDR3 protein comes from TCRdb applying MiXCR to the multiplex PCR reads. In the table there are 600,000 to 800,000 distinct CDR3 sequences, roughly 30% of which are singletons. Here the sequenced sample was peripheral blood mononuclear cells (PBMCs), taken when the disease was refractory, from a patient treated with antithyroid drugs. These receptors were collected from a female donor with Graves disease. Each CDR3 is given without its conserved first and last residue. The D gene is left open where the match is weak. Clone size is not always given. Where it is, it says once, few, many or a class for expanded clones.

j_call: TRBJ2-5
clone_size: many
v_call: TRBV3-1
d_call: -
cdr3_aa: ASSHRQTQY

j_call: TRBJ2-7
clone_size: -
v_call: TRBV6-1
d_call: -
cdr3_aa: ASSEALRRGGAVYEQY

j_call: TRBJ1-1
clone_size: -
v_call: TRBV5-4
d_call: TRBD1
cdr3_aa: ASSLLDRAGGTEAF

j_call: TRBJ2-7
clone_size: -
v_call: TRBV6-1
d_call: -
cdr3_aa: ASSESVGGPPSYEQY

j_call: TRBJ2-5
clone_size: -
v_call: TRBV28
d_call: -
cdr3_aa: ASSHTRSPETQY

j_call: TRBJ2-2
clone_size: -
v_call: TRBV28
d_call: TRBD2
cdr3_aa: ASSLGGLAGTTTGELF

j_call: TRBJ1-6
clone_size: -
v_call: TRBV6-1
d_call: -
cdr3_aa: ASIPRLNSPLH

j_call: TRBJ1-1
clone_size: few
v_call: TRBV12-3/TRBV12-4
d_call: -
cdr3_aa: ASSLATDIEAF

j_call: TRBJ1-5
clone_size: few
v_call: TRBV7-8
d_call: -
cdr3_aa: ASSLGGGRGTSNQPQH

j_call: TRBJ1-2
clone_size: many
v_call: TRBV5-1
d_call: TRBD1
cdr3_aa: ASRPTGGGLSYGYT

j_call: TRBJ2-7
clone_size: few
v_call: TRBV29-1
d_call: -
cdr3_aa: SVAVRGGYEQY

j_call: TRBJ2-7
clone_size: few
v_call: TRBV20-1
d_call: -
cdr3_aa: SASPDGRGLLSEQY

j_call: TRBJ2-7
clone_size: few
v_call: TRBV5-4
d_call: -
cdr3_aa: ASSFSGGIYEQY

j_call: TRBJ2-7
clone_size: -
v_call: TRBV6-5
d_call: -
cdr3_aa: ASSYIARSSEQY

j_call: TRBJ1-3
clone_size: -
v_call: TRBV2
d_call: -
cdr3_aa: ASSEGMSSGNTIY

j_call: TRBJ2-7
clone_size: -
v_call: TRBV7-3
d_call: -
cdr3_aa: ASSPQPGTSPYEQY

j_call: TRBJ2-2
clone_size: -
v_call: TRBV7-9
d_call: TRBD2
cdr3_aa: ASSFPGTSNTGELF

j_call: TRBJ1-2
clone_size: few
v_call: TRBV5-4
d_call: -
cdr3_aa: ASSSAGDGYT

j_call: TRBJ2-5
clone_size: -
v_call: TRBV4-1
d_call: -
cdr3_aa: ASSQLALEETQY

j_call: TRBJ2-7
clone_size: -
v_call: TRBV3-1
d_call: TRBD2
cdr3_aa: ASSRKRLAGDVGEQY

j_call: TRBJ2-7
clone_size: few
v_call: TRBV2
d_call: -
cdr3_aa: ASNRNTGYEQY

j_call: TRBJ2-1
clone_size: -
v_call: TRBV5-4
d_call: TRBD1
cdr3_aa: ASSRTGGAYNEQF

j_call: TRBJ2-5
clone_size: few
v_call: TRBV11-2
d_call: TRBD2
cdr3_aa: ASSRGTSGRAGETQY

j_call: TRBJ2-5
clone_size: -
v_call: TRBV30
d_call: TRBD1
cdr3_aa: ASRRGGQGEGETQY

j_call: TRBJ2-2
clone_size: -
v_call: TRBV7-9
d_call: TRBD2
cdr3_aa: ASREQGGTGELF

j_call: TRBJ2-1
clone_size: -
v_call: TRBV12-5
d_call: TRBD1
cdr3_aa: ASGWDRGKFQF

j_call: TRBJ2-2
clone_size: -
v_call: TRBV28
d_call: TRBD1
cdr3_aa: ASNLNDWTGYTGELF

j_call: TRBJ1-1
clone_size: few
v_call: TRBV2
d_call: -
cdr3_aa: ASSERIMNTEAF

j_call: TRBJ1-1
clone_size: -
v_call: TRBV5-1
d_call: -
cdr3_aa: AGSLGKEFEAF

j_call: TRBJ2-5
clone_size: few
v_call: TRBV20-1
d_call: -
cdr3_aa: SAINTGYQETQY

j_call: TRBJ1-1
clone_size: -
v_call: TRBV30
d_call: -
cdr3_aa: AWTLMNTEAF

j_call: TRBJ2-2
clone_size: few
v_call: TRBV11-2
d_call: -
cdr3_aa: ASSLGSWNTGELF

j_call: TRBJ2-3
clone_size: -
v_call: TRBV20-1
d_call: TRBD2
cdr3_aa: SARSGLAAKLDTQY

j_call: TRBJ2-7
clone_size: -
v_call: TRBV20-1
d_call: TRBD2
cdr3_aa: SARGGSEYEQY

j_call: TRBJ1-6
clone_size: few
v_call: TRBV25-1
d_call: -
cdr3_aa: ASSEYTSRALH

j_call: TRBJ2-7
clone_size: -
v_call: TRBV20-1
d_call: -
cdr3_aa: SARDIGRNSYEQY

j_call: TRBJ1-1
clone_size: -
v_call: TRBV6-1
d_call: -
cdr3_aa: ASSQTPRGAF

j_call: TRBJ2-5
clone_size: -
v_call: TRBV12-3/TRBV12-4
d_call: TRBD1
cdr3_aa: ASSIDRVVETQY

j_call: TRBJ1-2
clone_size: -
v_call: TRBV25-1
d_call: -
cdr3_aa: ASSDRGSDGYT

j_call: TRBJ1-1
clone_size: many
v_call: TRBV28
d_call: -
cdr3_aa: ASSLLRPPDSTEAF

j_call: TRBJ2-7
clone_size: few
v_call: TRBV5-1
d_call: TRBD1
cdr3_aa: ASRSDRVLSYEQY

j_call: TRBJ1-5
clone_size: -
v_call: TRBV20-1
d_call: TRBD1
cdr3_aa: SAREGTGGLVGQPQH

j_call: TRBJ2-7
clone_size: few
v_call: TRBV5-1
d_call: -
cdr3_aa: ASSFFGGYEQY

j_call: TRBJ1-1
clone_size: few
v_call: TRBV20-1
d_call: -
cdr3_aa: SAGQQVMNTEAF

j_call: TRBJ1-5
clone_size: -
v_call: TRBV30
d_call: TRBD1
cdr3_aa: AWRGDSGDQPQH

j_call: TRBJ1-4
clone_size: few
v_call: TRBV27
d_call: -
cdr3_aa: ASAKQEKNEKLF

j_call: TRBJ2-5
clone_size: -
v_call: TRBV6-1
d_call: -
cdr3_aa: ASSEPGAQETRY

j_call: TRBJ1-1
clone_size: few
v_call: TRBV30
d_call: -
cdr3_aa: AWSLGVRNTEAF

j_call: TRBJ1-4
clone_size: few
v_call: TRBV30
d_call: -
cdr3_aa: AWKATNEKLF

j_call: TRBJ2-7
clone_size: -
v_call: TRBV11-2
d_call: -
cdr3_aa: ASSLPGRRLRDYEQY

j_call: TRBJ2-7
clone_size: few
v_call: TRBV6-5
d_call: TRBD1
cdr3_aa: ASSYPPGDRGRNEQY

j_call: TRBJ1-2
clone_size: few
v_call: TRBV11-2
d_call: -
cdr3_aa: ASSSPGGLSYGYT

j_call: TRBJ1-2
clone_size: -
v_call: TRBV6-5
d_call: -
cdr3_aa: ASSYSTQGGYT

j_call: TRBJ1-5
clone_size: -
v_call: TRBV6-6
d_call: -
cdr3_aa: ASSYSPEAAQPQH